This entry lists 20 T cell receptor beta chains sequenced from one sample in a study of blood T cell repertoires in COVID-19. Data came from immunoSEQ multiplex PCR; TCRdb stores just in-frame clones and leaves some out. Of over 400,000 clones listed, roughly nine tenths were seen once; the top ten hold around 8%. Material: PBMCs or T cells enriched from blood (not recorded which). The receptors here all came from a woman in her fifties or sixties who had recovered from COVID-19.

V gene TRBV12-3 or TRBV12-4 combines with J gene TRBJ1-1, with D tentatively TRBD1 (6 bases). V lost 1 base, J lost 11 bases, and 11 bases lay in between. This CDR3 has 12 amino acids. CDR3 coding DNA: TGTGCCAGCAGTTTAGGAGGGGGTAGGGCTTTCTTT. It encodes CASSLGGGRAFF.

This sequence joins TRBV11-3 and TRBJ2-1; tentatively, D is TRBD1 (6 bases). The CDR3 length is 14 residues. V was pared by 8 bases and J by 9 bases, with 20 bases between. CDR1 and CDR2 (germline): SGHNT, YENEEA. The CDR3 sequence is CASGAETGTGEQFF. In DNA, the CDR3 is TGTGCCAGCGGCGCCGAGACAGGAACAGGTGAGCAGTTCTTC. The variable domain in full, completed from reference TRBV11-3 and TRBJ2-1, reads EAGVVQSPRYKIIEKKQPVAFWCNPISGHNTLYWYLQNLGQGPELLIRYENEEAVDDSQLPKDRFSAERLKGVDSTLKIQPAELGDSAVYLCASGAETGTGEQFFGPGTRLTVL.

The chain links TRBV15 to TRBJ2-7; perhaps TRBD2 as D (6 bases). Trimming took off 0 bases at V and 0 bases at J, with 12 bases between the two ends. The CDR3 runs to 16 residues. Per the germline V gene, CDR1 is LNHNV and CDR2 is YYDKDF (reference sequence). CDR3 in DNA: TGTGCCACCAGCAGAGATCACCTAGCGAGCTCCTACGAGCAGTACTTC. This codes for CATSRDHLASSYEQYF.

J is TRBJ2-3 and V is TRBV19; perhaps TRBD2 as D (5 bases). The germline V gene encodes CDR1 LNHDA and CDR2 SQIVND (reference sequence). The V gene lost 7 bases and the J gene lost 2 bases, with 10 bases spanning the gap. The CDR3 extends over 13 amino acids. In nucleotides, the CDR3 is TGTGCCAGTACCGACTACTACACAGATACGCAGTATTTT. Translating it yields CASTDYYTDTQYF.

The V call is TRBV19, the J call TRBJ2-3, with TRBD1 identical over 10 bases. The CDR3 loop spans 16 amino acids. The ends lost 3 bases at V and 4 bases at J; junction bases unmatched: 7. Germline V gives CDR1 LNHDA, CDR2 SQIVND (reference sequence). The CDR3 sequence is CASSIGTGVVADTQYF. The CDR3 DNA reads as TGTGCCAGTAGTATCGGGACAGGGGTCGTAGCAGATACGCAGTATTTT.

The CDR3 spells CASSRTSTYEQYF. In DNA form, the CDR3 reads TGTGCCAGCAGCCGGACTTCCACCTACGAGCAGTACTTC. The chain has TRBV27 and TRBJ2-7, with a weak D call TRBD2 (5 bases). CDR1 is MNHEY and CDR2 is SMNVEV in the germline V gene (reference sequence). The CDR3 consists of 13 residues. V lost 6 bases to trimming and J lost 2 bases, with 11 bases between them.

The chain links TRBV9 to TRBJ2-3, with TRBD2 identical over 10 bases. V was clipped by 3 bases and J by 2 bases; unmatched bases: 15. This CDR3 is 19 amino acids long. Germline CDR1 reads SGDLS; CDR2 reads YYNGEE. This CDR3 is CASSGLPILAGAPTDTQYF. CDR3 DNA: TGTGCCAGCAGCGGCCTCCCGATCCTAGCGGGGGCCCCCACAGATACGCAGTATTTT.

This sequence joins TRBV7-9 and TRBJ1-2, with a tentative D call TRBD1 (5 bases). The length of the CDR3 is 16 residues. The germline V and J ends were trimmed by 1 base and 4 bases, with 16 bases remaining between them. Germline loops: CDR1 SEHNR, CDR2 FQNEAQ (reference sequence). CDR3 nucleotide sequence: TGTGCCAGCAGCTTAGATTCCCCCCGGGGGAGCTATGGCTACACCTTC. Translating gives CASSLDSPRGSYGYTF.

The genes are TRBV15 and TRBJ1-1; D ambiguous. V lost 3 bases and J lost 1, with 9 bases in between. Germline V lookup: CDR1 LNHNV, CDR2 YYDKDF (reference sequence). CDR3 length: 14 amino acids. The CDR3 DNA sequence: TGTGCCACCAGCAGGGAACTAGAGAACACTGAAGCTTTCTTT. It is translated as CATSRELENTEAFF.

The rearrangement joins TRBV30 to TRBJ2-1, with D hard to call. V lost 5 bases and J 10 bases, leaving 21 bases between the germline ends. This CDR3 comprises 14 residues. CDR1 is GTSNPN, CDR2 SVGIG, per germline (reference sequence). The CDR3 DNA sequence: TGTGCCTGGGTTGCCAGAAGTCCCGTATCCGAGCAGTTCTTC. It codes for CAWVARSPVSEQFF.

The chain joins TRBV6-5 to TRBJ1-4; tentative D call: TRBD1 (5 bases). In germline, CDR1 is MNHEY, CDR2 SVGAGI. V lost 6 bases and J 7 bases, leaving 18 bases between the germline ends. This CDR3 comprises 15 residues. CDR3 region: CASRARGISGEKLFF. The CDR3 DNA reads as TGTGCCAGCAGGGCGCGGGGGATCAGTGGTGAAAAACTGTTTTTT.

The chain joins TRBV6-5 to TRBJ1-1; 9 nucleotides match TRBD1. The CDR3 has 15 amino acids. The V and J ends lost 4 bases and 5 bases, in that order; junction bases with no gene match: 8. Germline V lookup: CDR1 MNHEY, CDR2 SVGAGI. The CDR3 here is CASSSPDRGGTEAFF. The CDR3 DNA follows: TGTGCCAGCAGTTCCCCGGACAGGGGAGGAACTGAAGCTTTCTTT.

The rearrangement joins TRBV19 to TRBJ1-1, with 7 bases lining up with TRBD1. CDR1 LNHDA and CDR2 SQIVND come from the germline V gene (reference sequence). Trimming took 0 bases from V and 0 from J; bases not matched to a gene: 4. The CDR3 loop spans 16 amino acids. The CDR3 is CASSIDAGGMNTEAFF. For the CDR3, the DNA is TGTGCCAGTAGTATAGACGCAGGGGGAATGAACACTGAAGCTTTCTTT. Full variable domain (outside the CDR3, taken from reference TRBV19 and TRBJ1-1): DGGITQSPKYLFRKEGQNVTLSCEQNLNHDAMYWYRQDPGQGLRLIYYSQIVNDFQKGDIAEGYSVSREKKESFPLTVTSAQKNPTAFYLCASSIDAGGMNTEAFFGQGTRLTVV.

The CDR3 loop is CASADDTYTDTQYF. The CDR3 nucleotides read TGTGCCAGCGCAGATGACACCTACACAGATACGCAGTATTTT. This sequence joins TRBV2 and TRBJ2-3; unclear D gene. Germline V gene lookup returns CDR1 SNHLY and CDR2 FYNNEI. The CDR3 is 14 amino acids. V lost 8 bases to trimming and J lost 2 bases, with 14 bases between them.

Here the CDR3 reads CASSLVLKDTQYF. DNA for the CDR3: TGTGCCAGCAGCTTAGTACTCAAAGATACGCAGTATTTT. The V and J genes are TRBV7-2 and TRBJ2-3; D gene unclear. This CDR3 comprises 13 residues. CDR1 and CDR2 (germline): SGHTA, FQGNSA. The V end lost 1 base, the J end lost 5 bases, and 7 bases lay between the germline ends.

V usage is TRBV5-4 and J usage is TRBJ2-3; a possible D gene is TRBD2 (7 bases). CDR3 size: 13 residues. V was trimmed by 4 bases and J by 6 bases, leaving 12 bases between them. Germline lookup yields CDR1 SGHNT and CDR2 YYREEE (reference sequence). The chain's CDR3 is CASSGGANDTQYF. CDR3 nucleotides: TGTGCCAGCAGCGGGGGGGCTAACGATACGCAGTATTTT. Using reference TRBV5-4 and TRBJ2-3 for the parts outside the CDR3, the full variable domain is ETGVTQSPTHLIKTRGQQVTLRCSSQSGHNTVSWYQQALGQGPQFIFQYYREEENGRGNFPPRFSGLQFPNYSSELNVNALELDDSALYLCASSGGANDTQYFGPGTRLTVL.

This sequence joins TRBV19 and TRBJ2-6; TRBD2 is a possible D gene (5 bases). CDR1 is LNHDA, CDR2 SQIVND, per germline (reference sequence). Trimming cost V 5 bases and J 2 bases, with 13 bases left between them. The length of the CDR3 is 16 residues. CDR3 sequence reads: CASSPRTPAGANVLTF. CDR3 nucleotides: TGTGCCAGTAGTCCGAGGACTCCTGCTGGGGCCAACGTCCTGACTTTC.

This clone was seen a few times. The chain recombines TRBV2 with TRBJ1-4, with TRBD1 matching over 10 bases. This CDR3 region has 14 residues. The germline gives CDR1 SNHLY, CDR2 FYNNEI. V shed 6 bases, J shed 7 bases, and the junction held 5 bases outside the gene matches. As DNA, the CDR3 is TGTGCCAGCAGCTTCTGGACAGGGGGTGAAAAACTGTTTTTT. Translated: CASSFWTGGEKLFF.

The chain recombines TRBV2 with TRBJ2-3; 13 bases fit TRBD2. The CDR3 is 16 residues long. CDR1 and CDR2 from the germline V gene are SNHLY and FYNNEI. The J segment lost 6 bases and the V segment lost 5 bases, leaving 8 bases of the junction unmatched. The CDR3 sequence: CASSQRTSGGADTQYF. The CDR3 bases are TGTGCCAGCAGTCAAAGGACTAGCGGGGGAGCGGATACGCAGTATTTT.

The rearrangement uses TRBV27 and TRBJ1-1; 9 nucleotides align to TRBD1. This CDR3 spans 15 amino acids. After removal of 5 bases from V and 1 base from J, the junction contained 5 bases not matched to a gene. Germline CDR1 reads MNHEY; CDR2 reads SMNVEV (reference sequence). The CDR3 loop is CASSPRDRANTEAFF. As DNA, the CDR3 is TGTGCCAGCAGTCCCCGGGACAGGGCGAACACTGAAGCTTTCTTT.